This T cell receptor (beta chain) was documented in a study of blood T cell repertoires in COVID-19. Study in general: Sites in the United States, Italy and Spain provided acute and convalescent COVID-19 samples. PBMCs, B-cell-depleted T cells, or T cells were the source of the cDNA or gDNA that made up the material.

This CDR3 is 16 amino acids long. Trimming took 2 bases from V and 2 from J, leaving 13 bases between them. Germline V gives CDR1 MDHEN, CDR2 SYDVKM. Enrolment of Seattle patients took place during active infection, and they were followed longitudinally. Per the original data handling: Reference gene primers were amplified, and this amplification served to estimate nucleated cell counts. Repertoires were generated with immunoSEQ multiplex PCR, while TCRdb's copy carries only in-frame clones and drops some. The V and J calls and the clone size are those of that table, but D and trimming were determined from the DNA. The sample yields around 70,000 clones, around 80% seen once.

This clonotype was sampled from a man over 45 with COVID-19, enrolled during active disease. The specimen sequenced was peripheral blood. The V gene is TRBV28, the J gene TRBJ2-1; D not certain. This chain's CDR3 is CASSLITPSPYNEQFF. CDR3 in DNA: TGTGCCAGCAGTTTAATCACTCCCTCCCCCTACAATGAGCAGTTCTTC.